The 16 T cell receptor beta chains below all came from one sample that was sequenced in a study of glioma-infiltrating T cells after dendritic cell vaccination. This sample's time point: after dendritic cell vaccination, including at tumor progression/relapse. Here immunoSEQ multiplex PCR was the method, and the copy in TCRdb shows in-frame clones only, minus some. The data show around 83,000 clones, 85% seen once. Source: blood, taken after dendritic cell vaccination. The receptors derive from a human donor with glioblastoma.

The gene calls are TRBV5-6 and TRBJ1-6; D call uncertain. Per germline, CDR1 SGHDT and CDR2 YYEEEE. The CDR3 spans 16 residues. V was shortened by 7 bases and J by 0 bases, with 14 bases between the two germline ends. The CDR3 is CASLPTRSSYNSPLHF. The CDR3 nucleotides are TGTGCCAGCCTGCCGACACGAAGCTCCTATAATTCACCCCTCCACTTT.

This chain connects TRBV7-2 to TRBJ1-1; D not certain. CDR3 size: 15 residues. The germline gives CDR1 SGHTA, CDR2 FQGNSA. The ends were cut back, 3 bases at V and 1 base at J, with 12 bases in the middle. CDR3: CASSFNPGGNTEAFF. In nucleotides, the CDR3 is TGTGCCAGCAGCTTTAACCCAGGAGGGAACACTGAAGCTTTCTTT.

V and J are TRBV7-2 and TRBJ1-4; no definite D call. There are 14 residues in the CDR3. The V and J ends lost 2 bases and 0 bases respectively, with 4 bases between them. Germline CDR1 reads SGHTA; CDR2 reads FQGNSA. CDR3 protein: CASSLQTTNEKLFF. CDR3 nucleotides: TGTGCCAGCAGCTTACAGACAACTAATGAAAAACTGTTTTTT. Drawing the rest from reference TRBV7-2 and TRBJ1-4, the complete variable domain is GAGVSQSPSNKVTEKGKDVELRCDPISGHTALYWYRQSLGQGLEFLIYFQGNSAPDKSGLPSDRFSAERTGGSVSTLTIQRTQQEDSAVYLCASSLQTTNEKLFFGSGTQLSVL.

The DNA of the CDR3 is TGTGCCAGCAGCCTGCCTAAAGCTGGGGCCAACGTCCTGACTTTC. This encodes CASSLPKAGANVLTF. V usage is TRBV7-9 and J usage is TRBJ2-6; unclear D gene. Trimming left V 5 bases short and J 2 bases short, with 10 bases between. Germline CDR1 and CDR2: SEHNR and FQNEAQ (reference sequence). CDR3 length: 15 residues.

V gene TRBV9 combines with J gene TRBJ2-7; D might be TRBD1 (5 bases). Trimming pared 0 bases from V and 5 bases from J, leaving 9 bases between. The length of the CDR3 is 13 residues. The germline gives CDR1 SGDLS, CDR2 YYNGEE. The CDR3 region is CASSVGQINEQYF. The CDR3 DNA sequence: TGTGCCAGCAGCGTAGGACAGATAAACGAGCAGTACTTC. Variable domain in full (rest from reference TRBV9 and TRBJ2-7): DSGVTQTPKHLITATGQRVTLRCSPRSGDLSVYWYQQSLDQGLQFLIQYYNGEERAKGNILERFSAQQFPDLHSELNLSSLELGDSALYFCASSVGQINEQYFGPGTRLTVT.

This rearrangement joins TRBV28 to TRBJ1-3, with 11 bases matching TRBD1. Germline CDR1 MDHEN, CDR2 SYDVKM. The CDR3 has 21 residues. The J segment lost 0 bases and the V segment lost 6 bases, leaving 19 bases of the junction unmatched. The CDR3 protein is CASRPHDGQGAPDGSGNTIYF. The CDR3 bases are TGTGCCAGCAGGCCCCATGACGGACAGGGGGCGCCGGATGGCTCTGGAAACACCATATATTTT.

This clone was observed a single time. J is TRBJ1-2 and V is TRBV25-1; maybe TRBD1 (6 bases). Germline V gene sequence: CDR1 MGHDK, CDR2 SYGVNS. CDR3 length: 11 residues. V dropped 9 bases and J dropped 8 bases, with 13 bases sitting between them. CDR3 sequence (DNA): TGTGCCAGTTCCTCGGGGGGCGGCTACACCTTC. Protein sequence: CASSSGGGYTF.

The V call is TRBV5-6, the J call TRBJ1-6; no clear D. CDR1 SGHDT and CDR2 YYEEEE come from the germline V gene. V was clipped by 2 bases and J by 5 bases, with 11 bases between them. The CDR3 covers 15 residues. This CDR3 is CASSLPGSHNSPLHF. Written as DNA, the CDR3 is TGTGCCAGCAGCTTACCCGGTTCCCATAATTCACCCCTCCACTTT.

The rearrangement links TRBV29-1 to TRBJ2-7; D perhaps matches TRBD1 (6 bases). The CDR3 has 11 residues. Germline CDR1 SQVTM, CDR2 ANQGSEA. Trimming cost V 6 bases and J 3 bases, with 9 bases left between them. The CDR3 here is CSVSDSYEQYF. CDR3 DNA: TGCAGCGTATCGGACAGCTACGAGCAGTACTTC.

This chain links TRBV5-4 with TRBJ2-7; 7 nucleotides align to TRBD2. After removal of 0 bases from V and 1 base from J, the junction contained 7 bases not matched to a gene. The CDR3 covers 16 residues. Germline-derived CDR1 and CDR2 are SGHNT and YYREEE (reference sequence). CDR3 sequence: CASSLGRGGPSYEQYF. The CDR3 DNA sequence: TGTGCCAGCAGCTTGGGTCGCGGGGGTCCATCCTACGAGCAGTACTTC.

This clone appeared once. The CDR3, as DNA: TGTGCCAGCAGTTACCTCGGGGGGGGCCAAGAGACCCAGTACTTC. It is translated as CASSYLGGGQETQYF. This sequence joins TRBV6-5 and TRBJ2-5, with TRBD2 identical over 8 bases. J lost 1 base, V lost 2 bases, and 3 bases had no gene match. CDR3 length: 15 amino acids. Per germline, CDR1 MNHEY and CDR2 SVGAGI.

This clone was detected only a few times. This rearrangement joins TRBV2 to TRBJ1-4, with D hard to call. The CDR3 is 14 residues long. From germline, CDR1 is SNHLY and CDR2 FYNNEI. The germline V and J ends were trimmed by 8 bases and 5 bases, with 15 bases remaining between them. CDR3 residues: CASSQSGKNEKLFF. The CDR3 bases are TGTGCCAGCTCCCAATCCGGGAAGAATGAAAAACTGTTTTTT.

The chain recombines TRBV27 with TRBJ2-1; D possibly corresponds to TRBD1 (5 bases). Between the trimmed V and J ends, which lost 2 bases and 3 bases, there was a span of 14 bases. CDR3 length: 16 amino acids. The V gene's germline CDR1 is MNHEY and CDR2 SMNVEV (reference sequence). Here the CDR3 reads CASSLENRFYYNEQFF. In nucleotides, the CDR3 is TGTGCCAGCAGTTTAGAAAACAGGTTCTACTACAATGAGCAGTTCTTC.

This chain connects TRBV10-3 to TRBJ2-3, with a weak D call TRBD2 (5 bases). Germline V lookup: CDR1 ENHRY, CDR2 SYGVKD. The CDR3 has 13 amino acids. Trimming removed 7 bases at V and 2 bases at J, with 10 bases between. The DNA for the CDR3 is TGTGCCATCAACAAGGGAGCCACAGATACGCAGTATTTT. Translated, it gives CAINKGATDTQYF.

This rearrangement joins TRBV2 to TRBJ1-5; 7 nucleotides agree with TRBD1. With V trimmed by 3 bases and J by 5 bases, 7 bases remained unmatched. This CDR3 has 15 amino acids. The germline V gene has CDR1 SNHLY and CDR2 FYNNEI. As DNA, the CDR3 is TGTGCCAGCAGTGAGCTCCCGGGACAGTATCAGCCCCAGCATTTT. This sequence encodes CASSELPGQYQPQHF.

This chain links TRBV27 with TRBJ1-5, with 9 bases matching TRBD1. The trim removed 6 bases at V and 6 bases at J, leaving 24 bases unmatched. The CDR3 contains 20 residues. Germline V gives CDR1 MNHEY, CDR2 SMNVEV (reference sequence). The CDR3 bases are TGTGCCAGCAGCCACCTACCGGGACAGGGACGAGGGAGCATAGCTCAGCCCCAGCATTTT. This gives the protein CASSHLPGQGRGSIAQPQHF.